This passage covers 32 T cell receptor beta chains from one sample sequenced in a study of cytomegalovirus exposure and HLA in healthy donors. The PCR was carried out with 60 Vbeta primers and 13 Jbeta primers. Clones were sequenced by immunoSEQ multiplex PCR, and TCRdb holds only the in-frame ones, with some missing. The profile shows 150,000 to 200,000 clones, roughly an eighth of them singletons. Specimen: PBMCs. Receptors were obtained from a middle-aged man in good health and CMV-seropositive.

The gene calls are TRBV9 and TRBJ2-3; 8 nucleotides line up with TRBD2. The CDR3 length is 15 residues. The junction had 1 base not matched to a gene; V was cut back by 0 bases and J by 1 base. The germline CDR1 and CDR2 sequences are SGDLS and YYNGEE. CDR3 amino acids: CASSVVTSGTDTQYF. The CDR3, as DNA: TGTGCCAGCAGCGTAGTGACTAGCGGCACAGATACGCAGTATTTT.

This clone was picked up a small number of times. The chain uses TRBV7-9 and TRBJ2-5; no reliable D call. V lost 5 bases, J lost 4 bases, and 11 bases lay in between. The CDR3 is made up of 13 amino acids. In germline, CDR1 is SEHNR, CDR2 FQNEAQ (reference sequence). The CDR3 reads CASSLFMAETQYF. DNA for the CDR3: TGTGCCAGCAGCCTCTTCATGGCAGAGACCCAGTACTTC.

This clone was seen a handful of times. This CDR3 fails to terminate in the conserved phenylalanine or tryptophan, so it likely reflects a read error. V and J are TRBV7-8 and TRBJ2-3; D is perhaps TRBD2 (5 bases). This CDR3 has 14 residues. CDR1 is SGHVS and CDR2 is FQNEAQ in the germline V gene. V shed 1 base and J shed 8 bases, with 13 bases lying between them. The CDR3 region has the DNA TGTGCCAGCAGCTTAGAAACGGGGTTAGGTACGCAGTATTTG. Amino acid sequence: CASSLETGLGTQYL.

The chain is built from TRBV29-1 and TRBJ2-2; 11 nucleotides align to TRBD2. Germline CDR1 is SQVTM and CDR2 is ANQGSEA. Unmatched junction bases numbered 15, after V lost 7 bases and J lost 11 bases. The CDR3 totals 15 residues. In DNA form, the CDR3 reads TGCAGCGCCCAAACTAGCGGGGGTACCCCCGTCGAGCTGTTTTTT. Translating it yields CSAQTSGGTPVELFF.

This chain connects TRBV27 to TRBJ1-5; D unclear. The V and J ends lost 3 bases and 4 bases respectively, with 4 bases between them. The CDR3 runs to 12 residues. Per germline, CDR1 MNHEY and CDR2 SMNVEV (reference sequence). The CDR3 spells CASSFRNQPQHF. The CDR3 DNA is TGTGCCAGCAGTTTTCGGAATCAGCCCCAGCATTTT.

This chain links TRBV6-5 with TRBJ1-3; TRBD1 matches at 8 bases. V was clipped by 2 bases and J by 8 bases; unmatched bases: 2. The CDR3 spans 13 residues. Germline assignment: CDR1 MNHEY and CDR2 SVGAGI. CDR3 loop: CASSYDRGYTIYF. Written as DNA, the CDR3 is TGTGCCAGCAGTTACGACAGGGGATACACCATATATTTT.

The chain joins TRBV6-5 to TRBJ2-5, with 8 positions matching TRBD2. Germline assignment: CDR1 MNHEY and CDR2 SVGAGI. The CDR3 extends over 15 amino acids. V lost 10 bases and J lost 0; bases outside the gene matches: 10. The DNA of the CDR3 is TGTGCCACTCGAGCGGGGGCCTTGTACCAAGAGACCCAGTACTTC. Amino acids: CATRAGALYQETQYF.

The V gene is TRBV7-2, the J gene TRBJ1-6; TRBD1 might be the D (5 bases). There are 15 residues in the CDR3. In germline, CDR1 is SGHTA, CDR2 FQGNSA. V was trimmed by 2 bases and J by 6 bases, leaving 11 bases between them. The CDR3 coding sequence is TGTGCCAGCAGCTTAAAAGCGGGGCGTAATTCACCCCTCCACTTT. Translating gives CASSLKAGRNSPLHF.

This clone turned up a few times. The chain carries TRBV27 and TRBJ1-2; D might be TRBD1 (5 bases). The germline gives CDR1 MNHEY, CDR2 SMNVEV (reference sequence). V lost 6 bases, J lost 1 base, and 12 bases lay in between. The CDR3 consists of 14 residues. The CDR3 coding sequence is TGTGCCAGCAGCGCGACAGTAAATAACTATGGCTACACCTTC. It translates to CASSATVNNYGYTF.

This chain joins TRBV9 and TRBJ2-2; D perhaps matches TRBD1 (5 bases). Germline V CDR1 and CDR2: SGDLS, YYNGEE. V was trimmed by 1 base and J by 1 base, leaving 11 bases between them. CDR3 length: 16 amino acids. The CDR3 DNA follows: TGTGCCAGCAGCGTACTTCCCCAGGGGAACACCGGGGAGCTGTTTTTT. Protein sequence: CASSVLPQGNTGELFF.

This clone was counted a few times. The rearrangement joins TRBV30 to TRBJ1-1; 8 nucleotides line up with TRBD1. Trimming cost V 8 bases and J 0 bases; bases outside gene matches: 11. This CDR3 contains 15 residues. The germline gives CDR1 GTSNPN, CDR2 SVGIG (reference sequence). The CDR3 sequence is CAGAPGQELNTEAFF. Here the CDR3 DNA reads TGTGCCGGAGCCCCGGGACAGGAGTTGAACACTGAAGCTTTCTTT.

This clone was seen only a few times. This specimen includes other DNA sequences encoding the same CDR3. CDR3 in amino acids: CASSLTGNGYTF. CDR3 DNA: TGTGCCAGCAGTTTGACAGGGAATGGCTACACCTTC. The chain uses TRBV28 and TRBJ1-2, with 7 bases aligning to TRBD1. In germline, CDR1 is MDHEN, CDR2 SYDVKM. The CDR3 runs 12 residues. With V trimmed by 3 bases and J by 6 bases, 1 base remained unmatched.

CDR3 bases: TGCGCCAGCAGCCTGGGACAGGGCTATGGCTACACCTTC. It codes for CASSLGQGYGYTF. J is TRBJ1-2 and V is TRBV4-3, with 9 nucleotides matching TRBD1. CDR1 is LGHNA, CDR2 YSLEER, per germline. The CDR3 covers 13 residues. J lost 4 bases, V lost 4 bases, and 1 base had no gene match.

The genes are TRBV7-2 and TRBJ2-5, with 10 bases fitting TRBD2. Germline-derived CDR1 and CDR2 are SGHTA and FQGNSA. There are 15 residues in the CDR3. V gave up 1 base and J gave up 4 bases; unmatched junction bases: 3. CDR3 nucleotide sequence: TGTGCCAGCAGCTTAGGGAGCGGGGGGGGAGAGACCCAGTACTTC. This codes for CASSLGSGGGETQYF.

The chain links TRBV18 to TRBJ1-6; D is possibly TRBD1 (6 bases). The CDR3 runs to 16 residues. Deletions cut 0 bases from V and 7 bases from J, with 13 bases between. CDR1 KGHSH and CDR2 LQKENI come from the germline V gene. The CDR3 here is CASSPPGRGGNSPLHF. CDR3 sequence (DNA): TGTGCCAGCTCACCACCCGGCAGGGGAGGGAATTCACCCCTCCACTTT.

V and J are TRBV6-6 and TRBJ1-1; 7 bases match TRBD1. The junction had 8 bases not matched to a gene; V was cut back by 7 bases and J by 9 bases. The CDR3 spans 12 residues. CDR1 and CDR2 (germline): MNHNY, SVGAGI (reference sequence). The CDR3 nucleotides read TGTGCCAGCAACACAGGGGTGGAAAAAGCTTTCTTT. It codes for CASNTGVEKAFF.

The rearrangement uses TRBV4-3 and TRBJ1-2; maybe TRBD1 (5 bases). The ends were cut back, 0 bases at V and 4 bases at J, with 12 bases in the middle. Germline V gene data show CDR1 as LGHNA and CDR2 as YSLEER. The CDR3 consists of 15 residues. The CDR3 loop reads CASSQDERQTYGYTF. The CDR3 DNA reads TGCGCCAGCAGCCAAGATGAGAGACAGACCTATGGCTACACCTTC.

This clone was observed a few times. This CDR3 reads CASSGQEEGNTIYF. CDR3 DNA sequence: TGTGCCAGCAGCGGACAGGAGGAAGGAAACACCATATATTTT. The V and J genes are TRBV9 and TRBJ1-3; D is possibly TRBD1 (6 bases). Trimming took off 3 bases at V and 4 bases at J, with 11 bases between the two ends. This CDR3 region has 14 residues. Germline values: CDR1 SGDLS, CDR2 YYNGEE.

This chain links TRBV10-3 with TRBJ1-5, with TRBD1 identical over 7 bases. The CDR3 totals 14 residues. Losses at the gene ends were 6 bases for V and 0 bases for J; bases not matched to a gene: 2. The germline gives CDR1 ENHRY, CDR2 SYGVKD. The CDR3 spells CAIRGQFSNQPQHF. Written as DNA, the CDR3 is TGTGCCATCAGGGGACAGTTTAGCAATCAGCCCCAGCATTTT.

The chain links TRBV15 to TRBJ2-7, with 7 bases lining up with TRBD1. The J segment lost 2 bases and the V segment lost 3 bases, leaving 7 bases of the junction unmatched. The CDR3 consists of 15 residues. Germline CDR1 is LNHNV and CDR2 is YYDKDF (reference sequence). CDR3 amino acids: CATSSSGTAAYEQYF. The CDR3 DNA sequence: TGTGCCACCAGCAGCTCCGGGACAGCGGCCTACGAGCAGTACTTC. Drawing the rest from reference TRBV15 and TRBJ2-7, the complete variable domain is DAMVIQNPRYQVTQFGKPVTLSCSQTLNHNVMYWYQQKSSQAPKLLFHYYDKDFNNEADTPDNFQSRRPNTSFCFLDIRSPGLGDTAMYLCATSSSGTAAYEQYFGPGTRLTVT.

This clone was seen a handful of times. The chain has TRBV2 and TRBJ1-1, with 9 bases lining up with TRBD1. The CDR3 covers 17 residues. V dropped 5 bases and J dropped 0; count of bases not matched to a gene: 10. The germline gives CDR1 SNHLY, CDR2 FYNNEI. CDR3 sequence (DNA): TGTGCCAGCAGTTCTGGGACAGGGTTAAGAGTGAACACTGAAGCTTTCTTT. It yields the protein CASSSGTGLRVNTEAFF.

CDR3 sequence: CASSLSGGATDTQYF. The CDR3 region has the DNA TGTGCCAGCAGCTTAAGCGGGGGGGCTACAGATACGCAGTATTTT. The V gene is TRBV13, the J gene TRBJ2-3; TRBD2 aligns across 10 bases. The CDR3 is 15 amino acids. Germline CDR1 is PRHDT and CDR2 is FYEKMQ (reference sequence). Trimming took 2 bases from V and 3 from J; bases not matched to a gene: 2. Complete variable domain (other parts from reference TRBV13 and TRBJ2-3): AAGVIQSPRHLIKEKRETATLKCYPIPRHDTVYWYQQGPGQDPQFLISFYEKMQSDKGSIPDRFSAQQFSDYHSELNMSSLELGDSALYFCASSLSGGATDTQYFGPGTRLTVL.

This clone has more than one count but fewer than ten. The rearrangement links TRBV19 to TRBJ1-4; 7 nucleotides line up with TRBD1. Germline CDR1 is LNHDA and CDR2 is SQIVND (reference sequence). After removal of 4 bases from V and 6 bases from J, the junction contained 8 bases not matched to a gene. The CDR3 totals 15 residues. Written as DNA, the CDR3 is TGTGCCAGTAGTACCCACGACAGGGAGGATGAAAAACTGTTTTTT. It translates to CASSTHDREDEKLFF.

This clone was detected only a few times. V is TRBV28 and J is TRBJ2-7; 12 bases agree with TRBD1. The CDR3 consists of 15 residues. The V and J ends lost 6 bases and 2 bases, in that order; junction bases with no gene match: 5. In germline, CDR1 is MDHEN, CDR2 SYDVKM. CDR3 amino acids: CASSPGQGAAYEQYV. CDR3 bases: TGTGCCAGCAGCCCGGGACAGGGGGCCGCCTACGAGCAGTACGTC.

The rearrangement uses TRBV7-2 and TRBJ1-2, with D possibly TRBD1 on 6 matching bases. CDR1 SGHTA and CDR2 FQGNSA come from the germline V gene. The CDR3 length is 16 residues. V gave up 8 bases and J gave up 1 base, with 20 bases separating them. The CDR3 region is CASSWGGRGNNYGYTF. The CDR3 region has the DNA TGTGCCAGCTCCTGGGGGGGGCGCGGGAATAACTATGGCTACACCTTC.

DNA for the CDR3: TGCGCCAGCAGCTTGGAGGTGGGGCGGACTGAAGCTTTCTTT. Protein sequence: CASSLEVGRTEAFF. The chain couples TRBV5-1 to TRBJ1-1; possibly TRBD1 for D (5 bases). Germline assignment: CDR1 SGHRS and CDR2 YFSETQ. This CDR3 region has 14 residues. V was trimmed by 0 bases and J by 5 bases, leaving 11 bases between them.

A few counts support this clone. The identical CDR3 is also encoded by other nucleotide sequences in the sample. This chain links TRBV28 with TRBJ2-4, with D possibly matching TRBD2 (5 bases). The ends were cut back, 11 bases at V and 3 bases at J, with 11 bases in the middle. CDR3 size: 12 residues. Germline V gene data show CDR1 as MDHEN and CDR2 as SYDVKM. The CDR3 spells CACGLFKNIQYF. The DNA of the CDR3 is TGTGCCTGTGGACTCTTCAAAAACATTCAGTACTTC.

The gene calls are TRBV7-9 and TRBJ1-2, with D possibly TRBD1 on 6 matching bases. From germline, CDR1 is SEHNR and CDR2 FQNEAQ (reference sequence). The germline V and J ends were trimmed by 3 bases and 5 bases, with 10 bases remaining between them. This CDR3 has 13 residues. CDR3 nucleotide sequence: TGTGCCAGCAGCTTTGGACAGATTTATGGCTACACCTTC. Amino acid sequence: CASSFGQIYGYTF.

This clone was seen more than once but under ten times. The rearrangement uses TRBV30 and TRBJ1-2; 7 bases line up with TRBD1. The V segment lost 3 bases and the J segment 2 bases; nucleotides outside the gene matches: 12. CDR3 length equals 16 residues. Germline V gene sequence: CDR1 GTSNPN, CDR2 SVGIG (reference sequence). Here the CDR3 reads CAWSLRGTARNYGYTF. CDR3 in DNA: TGTGCCTGGAGCTTAAGGGGGACAGCAAGGAACTATGGCTACACCTTC.

The J gene is TRBJ2-7, the V gene TRBV28; D not resolved. Germline CDR1 reads MDHEN; CDR2 reads SYDVKM. Trimming removed 7 bases at V and 3 bases at J, with 16 bases between. The CDR3 spans 14 residues. For the CDR3, the DNA is TGTGCCAGCACGCCCGACTCAAACTTCTACGAGCAGTACGTC. It specifies CASTPDSNFYEQYV.

This sequence joins TRBV27 and TRBJ1-2; 7 bases are a match to TRBD1. CDR3 length equals 15 residues. CDR1 is MNHEY, CDR2 SMNVEV, per germline (reference sequence). Unmatched junction bases numbered 14, after V lost 7 bases and J lost 6 bases. The CDR3 loop is CASTAETGSKDGYTF. Written as DNA, the CDR3 is TGTGCCAGCACAGCGGAGACAGGGTCTAAGGATGGCTACACCTTC.

This clone was found a few times. The genes are TRBV13 and TRBJ1-2; the match to TRBD1 covers 9 bases. The CDR3 runs to 14 residues. V lost 2 bases to trimming and J lost 7 bases; unmatched junction nucleotides: 5. Germline CDR1 is PRHDT and CDR2 is FYEKMQ (reference sequence). The CDR3 sequence: CASSLLQGASGYTF. CDR3 nucleotides: TGTGCCAGCAGCTTATTACAGGGGGCAAGTGGCTACACCTTC.